One sample yielded the 21 T cell receptor beta chains listed below, sequenced in a study of OX40 agonist ivuxolimab in advanced cancers. Libraries were prepared by immunoSEQ multiplex PCR; TCRdb keeps only in-frame clonotypes and omits some of them. The repertoire holds 65,000 to 95,000 clones, with around nine tenths as singletons. This specimen was CD4+ or CD8+ T cells sorted from blood, taken in a trial of the OX40 agonist ivuxolimab. These receptors were taken from an adult with an advanced solid tumor such as melanoma, head and neck, liver or kidney cancer.

The chain links TRBV10-3 to TRBJ1-2, with 12 bases matching TRBD1. The ends lost 6 bases at V and 2 bases at J; junction bases unmatched: 1. The CDR3 is 14 residues long. The germline CDR1 and CDR2 sequences are ENHRY and SYGVKD. The CDR3 region is CAIRGTGGNYGYTF. The CDR3 coding sequence is TGTGCCATCAGGGGGACAGGGGGCAACTATGGCTACACCTTC.

This clone was counted between two and nine times. This chain uses TRBV29-1 with TRBJ2-7; tentatively, D is TRBD1 or TRBD2 (6 bases each). V lost 3 bases, J lost 11 bases, and 20 bases lay in between. Germline assignment: CDR1 SQVTM and CDR2 ANQGSEA. The CDR3 spans 13 residues. The CDR3 bases are TGCAGCGTTGAGGAGGGGGGAGCGGCGAGCAAGTACTTC. Protein product: CSVEEGGAASKYF.

The chain combines TRBV2 with TRBJ2-1; D uncertain. V lost 2 bases and J 3 bases, leaving 11 bases between the germline ends. In germline, CDR1 is SNHLY, CDR2 FYNNEI. This CDR3 comprises 15 residues. The CDR3 DNA is TGTGCCAGCAGTGAATTTGGCCCCAACTACAATGAGCAGTTCTTC. This codes for CASSEFGPNYNEQFF.

This chain uses TRBV19 with TRBJ1-5, with 11 bases aligning to TRBD1. This CDR3 has 17 residues. CDR1 is LNHDA, CDR2 SQIVND, per germline (reference sequence). J was trimmed by 1 base and V by 7 bases; bases with no gene match: 9. In DNA, the CDR3 is TGTGCCAGTACCAAAGGGACAGGGGGGACCAGCAATCAGCCCCAGCATTTT. This translates into CASTKGTGGTSNQPQHF.

This rearrangement joins TRBV28 to TRBJ1-5; no clear D gene. CDR1 and CDR2 (germline): MDHEN, SYDVKM. The ends were cut back, 7 bases at V and 6 bases at J, with 19 bases in the middle. The CDR3 extends over 15 amino acids. CDR3 amino acids: CASTKPGTSGQPQHF. In DNA, the CDR3 is TGTGCCAGCACCAAACCGGGAACGTCGGGTCAGCCCCAGCATTTT.

The rearrangement links TRBV19 to TRBJ1-1; no clear D. V lost 1 base to trimming and J lost 0 bases, with 9 bases between them. Germline lookup yields CDR1 LNHDA and CDR2 SQIVND (reference sequence). The CDR3 runs to 15 residues. DNA for the CDR3: TGTGCCAGTAGTATAGTAAACAGTATGAACACTGAAGCTTTCTTT. This encodes CASSIVNSMNTEAFF. Filled out from reference TRBV19 and TRBJ1-1, the complete variable domain reads DGGITQSPKYLFRKEGQNVTLSCEQNLNHDAMYWYRQDPGQGLRLIYYSQIVNDFQKGDIAEGYSVSREKKESFPLTVTSAQKNPTAFYLCASSIVNSMNTEAFFGQGTRLTVV.

The chain links TRBV10-3 to TRBJ1-4, with D possibly being TRBD1 (5 bases). Germline V CDR1 and CDR2: ENHRY, SYGVKD. The CDR3 covers 15 residues. V shed 4 bases and J shed 13 bases, with 22 bases lying between them. CDR3 region: CAISGNRDSSQRLFF. In DNA, the CDR3 is TGTGCCATCAGTGGAAACCGGGACTCATCCCAAAGACTGTTTTTT.

V usage is TRBV6-1 and J usage is TRBJ1-3, with unresolved D. Trimming removed 4 bases at V and 0 bases at J, with 13 bases between. Per germline, CDR1 MNHNS and CDR2 SASEGT. The CDR3 totals 16 residues. CDR3 sequence (DNA): TGTGCCAGCAGTGTGAGTGTACGGGGCTCTGGAAACACCATATATTTT. This codes for CASSVSVRGSGNTIYF.

This sequence joins TRBV18 and TRBJ2-2, with D hard to call. CDR3 length: 16 residues. V was shortened by 3 bases and J by 5 bases, with 16 bases between the two germline ends. Per germline, CDR1 KGHSH and CDR2 LQKENI. The CDR3 DNA follows: TGTGCCAGCTCACCCTTCGGGCTAGTCGTGACCGGGGAGCTGTTTTTT. It specifies CASSPFGLVVTGELFF.

The chain couples TRBV7-2 to TRBJ2-2; D not certain. Trimming cost V 1 base and J 6 bases, with 6 bases left between them. CDR1 is SGHTA and CDR2 is FQGNSA in the germline V gene. The CDR3 length is 13 residues. CDR3: CASSLEGPGELFF. CDR3 DNA: TGTGCCAGCAGCTTAGAGGGTCCCGGGGAGCTGTTTTTT.

This chain connects TRBV28 to TRBJ2-7; TRBD2 might be the D (6 bases). CDR1 and CDR2 from the germline V gene are MDHEN and SYDVKM. Trimming left V 7 bases short and J 2 bases short, with 15 bases between. CDR3 length: 14 residues. For the CDR3, the DNA is TGTGCCAGCACCACCCGGGACTCTACCTACGAGCAGTACTTC. It is translated as CASTTRDSTYEQYF.

This rearrangement joins TRBV10-3 to TRBJ2-4; 9 nucleotides match TRBD1. The CDR3 runs to 16 residues. Germline values: CDR1 ENHRY, CDR2 SYGVKD. V lost 4 bases to trimming and J lost 0 bases; unmatched junction nucleotides: 4. CDR3 protein: CAISGTGGAAKNIQYF. CDR3 in DNA: TGTGCCATCAGTGGAACAGGGGGCGCAGCCAAAAACATTCAGTACTTC.

This clone occurred once. The J gene is TRBJ2-1, the V gene TRBV7-9; D remains unclear. V was shortened by 1 base and J by 9 bases, with 10 bases between the two germline ends. The CDR3 extends over 13 amino acids. Germline CDR1 reads SEHNR; CDR2 reads FQNEAQ (reference sequence). CDR3 sequence: CASSLGSSSEQFF. Here the CDR3 DNA reads TGTGCCAGCAGCTTAGGTTCCTCCAGTGAGCAGTTCTTC.

The chain carries TRBV5-1 and TRBJ2-2; 14 bases fit TRBD2. The trim removed 3 bases at V and 6 bases at J, leaving 10 bases unmatched. The CDR3 loop spans 18 amino acids. Looked up from germline, CDR1 is SGHRS and CDR2 is YFSETQ. The CDR3 sequence is CASSSVSGTSGSPGELFF. The CDR3 nucleotides read TGCGCCAGCAGCTCCGTATCCGGGACTAGCGGGAGCCCCGGGGAGCTGTTTTTT. Drawing the rest from reference TRBV5-1 and TRBJ2-2, the complete variable domain is KAGVTQTPRYLIKTRGQQVTLSCSPISGHRSVSWYQQTPGQGLQFLFEYFSETQRNKGNFPGRFSGRQFSNSRSEMNVSTLELGDSALYLCASSSVSGTSGSPGELFFGEGSRLTVL.

The V and J genes are TRBV5-1 and TRBJ2-1, with 9 bases fitting TRBD1. The CDR3 is 15 amino acids. Germline assignment: CDR1 SGHRS and CDR2 YFSETQ. V gave up 4 bases and J gave up 4 bases; unmatched junction bases: 6. The DNA of the CDR3 is TGCGCCAGCAGCCCCCCGGGACAGGGATACAATGAGCAGTTCTTC. Translation: CASSPPGQGYNEQFF.

V usage is TRBV2 and J usage is TRBJ2-3; D might be TRBD2 (7 bases). CDR1 is SNHLY and CDR2 is FYNNEI in the germline V gene. Trimming left V 2 bases short and J 4 bases short, with 16 bases between. The CDR3 has 16 residues. CDR3 sequence (DNA): TGTGCCAGCAGTGAATGGAGGGGGGGCCGCTCAGATACGCAGTATTTT. It yields the protein CASSEWRGGRSDTQYF.

The chain couples TRBV5-1 to TRBJ2-1, with 7 bases identical to TRBD2. The CDR3 has 16 amino acids. V lost 0 bases to trimming and J lost 5 bases; unmatched junction nucleotides: 8. CDR1 SGHRS and CDR2 YFSETQ come from the germline V gene. The DNA of the CDR3 is TGCGCCAGCAGCTTGGCAGGTGGGAGGGGAAACAATGAGCAGTTCTTC. It codes for CASSLAGGRGNNEQFF. The full variable domain, rest sourced from reference TRBV5-1 and TRBJ2-1, is KAGVTQTPRYLIKTRGQQVTLSCSPISGHRSVSWYQQTPGQGLQFLFEYFSETQRNKGNFPGRFSGRQFSNSRSEMNVSTLELGDSALYLCASSLAGGRGNNEQFFGPGTRLTVL.

This rearrangement joins TRBV6-1 to TRBJ2-5, with 7 bases identical to TRBD1. The CDR3 sequence is 14 residues long. Germline loops: CDR1 MNHNS, CDR2 SASEGT. The J segment lost 4 bases and the V segment lost 4 bases, leaving 6 bases of the junction unmatched. CDR3 region: CASSGRDSRETQYF. DNA of the CDR3: TGTGCCAGCAGTGGAAGGGACAGTCGAGAGACCCAGTACTTC.

This chain joins TRBV30 and TRBJ1-1; D uncertain. Germline CDR1 and CDR2: GTSNPN and SVGIG (reference sequence). CDR3 length: 15 residues. Trimming pared 2 bases from V and 6 bases from J, leaving 19 bases between. The CDR3 protein is CAWSPGFTQDSEAFF. In DNA form, the CDR3 reads TGTGCCTGGAGTCCTGGCTTTACCCAGGACTCTGAAGCTTTCTTT.

The genes are TRBV5-1 and TRBJ1-2; perhaps TRBD1 as D (5 bases). The CDR3 loop spans 17 amino acids. Germline CDR1 SGHRS, CDR2 YFSETQ. V lost 1 base, J lost 1 base, and 17 bases lay in between. The CDR3 is CASSLSRGSALNYGYTF. In nucleotides, the CDR3 is TGCGCCAGCAGCTTGTCCCGGGGCTCGGCACTTAACTATGGCTACACCTTC.

The V call is TRBV5-4, the J call TRBJ2-7; 8 bases agree with TRBD2. CDR1 and CDR2 (germline): SGHNT, YYREEE (reference sequence). The CDR3 consists of 12 residues. The trim removed 4 bases at V and 3 bases at J, leaving 0 bases unmatched. The CDR3 loop reads CASSREGYEQYF. For the CDR3, the DNA is TGTGCCAGCAGCCGGGAGGGCTACGAGCAGTACTTC.